A selection of T cell receptor beta chains follows, all from one sample in a study of ipilimumab plus nivolumab after autologous stem cell transplantation. Clones were sequenced by immunoSEQ multiplex PCR, and TCRdb holds only the in-frame ones, with some missing. The sample lists more than 12,000 clones, approximately 74% seen once, with about 10% in the top ten. The sample was PBMCs, taken in a trial of ipilimumab plus nivolumab as post-transplant consolidation. These receptors originate from a male donor with primary mediastinal lymphoma. CDR3s include the opening cysteine and the closing phenylalanine or tryptophan. Clone size is not always given. Where it is, it says once, few, many or a class for expanded clones.

clone_size,v_call,cdr3_aa
.,TRBV9,CASSVRQGDSPLHF
once,TRBV7-8,CASSLDRDGEQYF
.,TRBV5-1,CASSPGGHEKLFF
once,TRBV19,CASSERDRGNTEAFF
.,TRBV28,CASSFTVRSLHF
.,TRBV29-1,CSVTRGQTQHF
.,TRBV27,CASAPVPGETQYF
.,TRBV7-8,CASSLSLFGEYTEAFF
.,TRBV7-9,CASSTPQGVDYGYTF
.,TRBV6-6,CASSYSKESGDTQYF
.,TRBV27,CAVKTSGNTGELFF
few,TRBV7-2,CASSRGRYDNEQFF
.,TRBV15,CATSTGGSGANVLTF
.,TRBV7-9,CASTRGGGTDTQYF
few,TRBV28,CASSTSQGRVETQYF
.,TRBV5-1,CASSLPQETQYF
few,TRBV16,CASRTGGNTEAFF
once,TRBV10-3,CAISDRGRYYGYTF
.,TRBV10-3,CAILTDPPTAGYSTDTQYF
.,TRBV4-2,CASSQEPGTSGRGGETQYF
.,TRBV19,CASSITGVGQPQHF
.,TRBV7-8,CASLKFGRGTGELFF
.,TRBV5-1,CASSSGAGVNNEQFF
.,TRBV5-8,CASSFRSLSPGYTF